The rows below give T cell receptor beta chains drawn from one sample of a study of shared clonotypes between healthy human individuals. Sequenced by immunoSEQ multiplex PCR; TCRdb stores in-frame clones only, minus some. The table has over 400,000 clones, over 75% seen once. The sample comprised PBMCs. The origin of the receptors is a woman between 40 and 50 years old in good health. Some clones in this sample may be carry-over from other donors' samples. Both conserved end residues are part of each CDR3. The order of the fields is J gene, V gene, CDR3 protein.

TRBJ2-7 | TRBV2 | CASRDRAYEQYF
TRBJ1-5 | TRBV7-2 | CASSLEGGDQPQHF
TRBJ1-1 | TRBV7-7 | CASSPQLNTEAFF
TRBJ2-5 | TRBV7-3 | CASSLGTGRPETQYF
TRBJ2-3 | TRBV5-1 | CASLPGTSGTDTQYF
TRBJ2-2 | TRBV28 | CASRGGQGWSTGELFF
TRBJ2-7 | TRBV9 | CASSVASVSYEQYF
TRBJ1-1 | TRBV11-2 | CASSLGRWSSEAFF
TRBJ2-3 | TRBV27 | CASSLWGQPTDTQYF
TRBJ2-1 | TRBV13 | CASSPKGTGVNEQFF
TRBJ2-7 | TRBV2 | CASREDSYEQYF
TRBJ2-5 | TRBV28 | CASSRRWFGRGRETQYF
TRBJ2-2 | TRBV11-2 | CASSLGGERSTGELFF
TRBJ1-4 | TRBV5-4 | CASRRDGGNEKLFF
TRBJ1-2 | TRBV15 | CATSTGTDLGGYTF
TRBJ1-3 | TRBV10-3 | CATLDRPYGTIYF
TRBJ2-1 | TRBV27 | CAGGGSSYNEQFF
TRBJ2-5 | TRBV11-2 | CASSAGLAQETQYF
TRBJ1-1 | TRBV5-1 | CASSREGTAWGNTEAFF
TRBJ1-5 | TRBV4-3 | CASSQGGRDQPQHF
TRBJ1-4 | TRBV11-3 | CASEVLATNEKLFF
TRBJ1-2 | TRBV4-1 | CASSQDLISGQGWGNYGYTF
TRBJ2-2 | TRBV7-2 | CASSTPRNTGELFF
TRBJ2-7 | TRBV7-8 | CASSLGQGRLYEQYF
TRBJ1-2 | TRBV28 | CASRRTGVRGDGYTF
TRBJ2-2 | TRBV28 | CASSRRVAGELFF
TRBJ2-3 | TRBV10-3 | CAISFRADTQYF
TRBJ2-1 | TRBV5-1 | CASSLAPAGGTSYNEQFF
TRBJ1-2 | TRBV7-2 | CASSLDRRGYGYTF
TRBJ2-1 | TRBV7-7 | CASSLRGSSYNEQFF
TRBJ1-4 | TRBV19 | CATKDWTGTPEKLFF
TRBJ2-1 | TRBV6-1 | CASSEAGHGGSNEQFF
TRBJ2-7 | TRBV5-6 | CASSFYEQYF
TRBJ2-7 | TRBV5-4 | CASSLALSEQYF
TRBJ2-1 | TRBV7-3 | CASSLTSGRTTGEQFF
TRBJ2-2 | TRBV30 | CAWRELAGMNTGELFF
TRBJ2-2 | TRBV13 | CASSWKAGGSLPGELFF
TRBJ2-1 | TRBV9 | CASSGTSAGNEQFF
TRBJ1-2 | TRBV7-3 | CASSLRAGDGYTF
TRBJ2-2 | TRBV9 | CASSVGRTANTGELFF
TRBJ2-7 | TRBV19 | CALGLLSYEQYF
TRBJ2-3 | TRBV6-6 | CASSYSSREPDTQYF
TRBJ1-1 | TRBV6-5 | CASSSPNRALNTEAFF
TRBJ2-7 | TRBV28 | CASSRGQAYEQYF
TRBJ2-7 | TRBV19 | CASSTQGSSSYEQYF
TRBJ1-5 | TRBV9 | CASSRSAGINQPQHF